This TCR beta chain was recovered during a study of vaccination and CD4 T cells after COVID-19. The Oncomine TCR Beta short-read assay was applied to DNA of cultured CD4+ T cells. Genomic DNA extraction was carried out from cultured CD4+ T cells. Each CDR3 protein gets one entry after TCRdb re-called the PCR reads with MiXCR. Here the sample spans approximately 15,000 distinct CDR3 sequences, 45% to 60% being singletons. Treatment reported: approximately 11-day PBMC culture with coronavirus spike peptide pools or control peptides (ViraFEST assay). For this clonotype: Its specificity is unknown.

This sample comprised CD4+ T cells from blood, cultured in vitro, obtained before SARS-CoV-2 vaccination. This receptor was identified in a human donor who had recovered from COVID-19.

The CDR3, as DNA: TGTGCCAGCAGTTTTTCAGATACGCAGTATTTT. It encodes CASSFSDTQYF. The chain couples TRBV6-5 to TRBJ2-3; D is ambiguous. The CDR3 is made up of 11 amino acids. Trimming took off 4 bases at V and 4 bases at J, with 3 bases between the two ends. The germline gives CDR1 MNHEY, CDR2 SVGAGI.